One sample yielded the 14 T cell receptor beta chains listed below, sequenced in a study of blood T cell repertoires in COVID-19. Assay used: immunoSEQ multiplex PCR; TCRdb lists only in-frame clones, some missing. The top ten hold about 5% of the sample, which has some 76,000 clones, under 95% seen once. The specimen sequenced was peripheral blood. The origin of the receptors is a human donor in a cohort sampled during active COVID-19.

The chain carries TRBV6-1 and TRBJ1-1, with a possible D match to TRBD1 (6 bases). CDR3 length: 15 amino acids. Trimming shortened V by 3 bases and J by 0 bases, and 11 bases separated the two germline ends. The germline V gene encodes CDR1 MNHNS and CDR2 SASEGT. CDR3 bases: TGTGCCAGCAGTGAGTTTGGACAGATGAACACTGAAGCTTTCTTT. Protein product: CASSEFGQMNTEAFF.

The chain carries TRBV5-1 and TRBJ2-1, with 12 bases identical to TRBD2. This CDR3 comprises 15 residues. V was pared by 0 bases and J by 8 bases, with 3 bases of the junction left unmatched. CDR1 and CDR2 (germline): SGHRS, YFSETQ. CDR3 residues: CASSLGLAGVDEQFF. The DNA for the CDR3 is TGCGCCAGCAGCTTGGGACTAGCGGGGGTTGATGAGCAGTTCTTC.

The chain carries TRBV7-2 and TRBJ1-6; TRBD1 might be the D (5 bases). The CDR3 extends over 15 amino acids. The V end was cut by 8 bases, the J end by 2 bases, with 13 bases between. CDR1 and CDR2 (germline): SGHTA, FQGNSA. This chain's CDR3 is CASSPGGAYNSPLHF. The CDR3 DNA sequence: TGTGCCAGCTCCCCGGGAGGGGCCTATAATTCACCCCTCCACTTT.

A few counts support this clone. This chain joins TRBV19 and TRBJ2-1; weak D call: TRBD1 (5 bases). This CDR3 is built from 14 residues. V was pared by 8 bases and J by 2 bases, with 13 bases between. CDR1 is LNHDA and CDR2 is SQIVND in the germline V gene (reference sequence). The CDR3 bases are TGTGCCAGTCTTCCCAAAGGGGCCTACAATGAGCAGTTCTTC. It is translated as CASLPKGAYNEQFF.

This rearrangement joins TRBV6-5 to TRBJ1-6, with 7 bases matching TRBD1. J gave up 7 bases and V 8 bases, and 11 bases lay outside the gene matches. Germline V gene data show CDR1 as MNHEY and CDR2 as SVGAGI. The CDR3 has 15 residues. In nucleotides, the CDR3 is TGTGCCAGCGTATTCCCGGGACAGCCAAATTCACCCCTCCACTTT. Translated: CASVFPGQPNSPLHF.

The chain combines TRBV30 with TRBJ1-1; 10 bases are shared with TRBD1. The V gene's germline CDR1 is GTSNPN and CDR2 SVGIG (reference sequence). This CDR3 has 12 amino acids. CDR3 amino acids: CASDRGTTEAFF. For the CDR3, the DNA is TGTGCTTCGGACAGGGGGACCACTGAAGCTTTCTTT. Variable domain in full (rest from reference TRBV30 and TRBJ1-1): SQTIHQWPATLVQPVGSPLSLECTVEGTSNPNLYWYRQAAGRGLQLLFYSVGIGQISSEVPQNLSASRPQDRQFILSSKKLLLSDSGFYLCASDRGTTEAFFGQGTRLTVV.

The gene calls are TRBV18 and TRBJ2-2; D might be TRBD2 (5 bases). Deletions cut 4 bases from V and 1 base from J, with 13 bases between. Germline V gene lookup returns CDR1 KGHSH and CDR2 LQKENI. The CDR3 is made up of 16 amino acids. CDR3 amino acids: CASSRIGEGNTGELFF. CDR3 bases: TGTGCCAGCTCACGTATCGGAGAGGGGAACACCGGGGAGCTGTTTTTT.

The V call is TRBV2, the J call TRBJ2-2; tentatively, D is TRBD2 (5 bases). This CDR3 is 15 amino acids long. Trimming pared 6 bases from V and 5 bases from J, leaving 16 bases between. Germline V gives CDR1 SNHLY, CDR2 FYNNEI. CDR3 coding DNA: TGTGCCAGCAGATCCCGGGATCTACTAACCGGGGAGCTGTTTTTT. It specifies CASRSRDLLTGELFF.

The CDR3 bases are TGTGCCAGCAGCCAAGCGGATACAGGGGATGGCTACACCTTC. Translation: CASSQADTGDGYTF. The chain joins TRBV4-2 to TRBJ1-2; 7 bases line up with TRBD1. Germline V gene sequence: CDR1 LGHNA, CDR2 YNFKEQ. The CDR3 has 14 residues. V was clipped by 1 base and J by 6 bases; unmatched bases: 5.

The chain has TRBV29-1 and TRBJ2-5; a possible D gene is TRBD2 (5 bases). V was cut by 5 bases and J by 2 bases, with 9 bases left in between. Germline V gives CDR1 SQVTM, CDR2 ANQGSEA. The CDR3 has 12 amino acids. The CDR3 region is CSVIREQETQYF. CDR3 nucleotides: TGCAGCGTTATCCGGGAACAAGAGACCCAGTACTTC.

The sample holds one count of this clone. This CDR3 is CASSQERGRGEKLFF. CDR3 DNA: TGTGCCAGCAGCCAAGAGCGGGGTCGGGGTGAAAAACTGTTTTTT. The chain links TRBV4-2 to TRBJ1-4; unclear D gene. Per the germline V gene, CDR1 is LGHNA and CDR2 is YNFKEQ. CDR3 length: 15 residues. The V end was cut by 0 bases, the J end by 7 bases, with 12 bases between.

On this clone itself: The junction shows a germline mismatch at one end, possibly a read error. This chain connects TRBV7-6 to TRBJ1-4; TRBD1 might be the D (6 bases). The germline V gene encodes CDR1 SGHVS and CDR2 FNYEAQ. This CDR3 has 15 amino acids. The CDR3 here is CASSLGQSLNEKLFF. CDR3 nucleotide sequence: TGTGCCAGCAGTTTAGGACAGAGCCTTAATGAAAAACTGTTTTTT.

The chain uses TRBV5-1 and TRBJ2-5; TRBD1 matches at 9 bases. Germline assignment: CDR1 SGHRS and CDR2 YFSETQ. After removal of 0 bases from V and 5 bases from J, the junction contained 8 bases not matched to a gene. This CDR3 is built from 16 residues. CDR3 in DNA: TGCGCCAGCAGCTTGGGGGGACAGGGACGATACGAGACCCAGTACTTC. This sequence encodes CASSLGGQGRYETQYF.

This chain's CDR3 is CASNGGASYEQYF. CDR3 coding DNA: TGTGCCAGCAACGGGGGGGCCTCCTACGAGCAGTACTTC. The chain recombines TRBV7-2 with TRBJ2-7; 8 bases fit TRBD2. V was pared by 7 bases and J by 0 bases, with 2 bases of the junction left unmatched. This CDR3 region has 13 residues. The V gene's germline CDR1 is SGHTA and CDR2 FQGNSA.